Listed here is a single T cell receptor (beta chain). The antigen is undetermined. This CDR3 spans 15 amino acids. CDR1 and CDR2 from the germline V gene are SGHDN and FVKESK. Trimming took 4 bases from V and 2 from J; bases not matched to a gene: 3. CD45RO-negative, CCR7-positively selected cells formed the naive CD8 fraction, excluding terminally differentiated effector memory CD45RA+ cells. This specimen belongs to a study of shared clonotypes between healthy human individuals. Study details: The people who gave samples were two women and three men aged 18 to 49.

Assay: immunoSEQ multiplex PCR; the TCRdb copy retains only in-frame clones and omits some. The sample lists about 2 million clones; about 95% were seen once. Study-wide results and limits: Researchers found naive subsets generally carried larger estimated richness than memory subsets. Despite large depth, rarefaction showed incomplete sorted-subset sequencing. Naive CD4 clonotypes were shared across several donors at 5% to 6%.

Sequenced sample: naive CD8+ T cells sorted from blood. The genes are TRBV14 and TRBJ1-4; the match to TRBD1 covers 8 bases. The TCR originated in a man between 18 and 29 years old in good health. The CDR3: CASSRGQGTNEKLFF. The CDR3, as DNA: TGTGCCAGCAGCCGTGGACAGGGCACTAATGAAAAACTGTTTTTT.